This T cell receptor beta chain is drawn from a study of cytomegalovirus exposure and HLA in healthy donors. V shed 0 bases, J shed 6 bases, and the junction held 7 bases outside the gene matches. The germline V gene has CDR1 MGHRA and CDR2 YSYEKL. There are 15 residues in the CDR3. PCR involved 60 Vbeta and 13 Jbeta primers. Produced via immunoSEQ multiplex PCR; TCRdb's table is partial and in-frame only. The table lists more than 150,000 clones, 75% to 85% of them singletons, with 2.5% in the top ten. The receptor was isolated from a woman in her 30s in good health and CMV-seropositive. The sequencing sample was made of PBMCs. The J gene is TRBJ1-2, the V gene TRBV4-1; 7 bases fit TRBD1. DNA for the CDR3: TGCGCCAGCAGCCAAGATCCTGGGACAGTGGATGGCTACACCTTC. Encoded protein: CASSQDPGTVDGYTF.